Shown below are 20 T cell receptor beta chains from a single sample sequenced in a study of early T cells in non-severe SARS-CoV-2 infection (dated by TCRdb to about 2021). Receptors were amplified or captured by 5' RACE. This sample was sequenced with a NextSeq 500. TCRdb reran the public reads through fastp at Q25 and MiXCR, keeping productive beta chains. For every CDR3 protein sequence, its rows merge into one entry that carries the most common genes and DNA. This sample is represented by 55,000 to 80,000 distinct CDR3 sequences; about an eighth of them were singletons. The top ten clones comprise 5% to 7% of the sample. The sample was whole blood, taken at baseline. Receptors were obtained from an adult who was a healthcare worker with PCR-confirmed SARS-CoV-2 infection or an uninfected control (not recorded which).

The sample holds many counts of this clonotype. This sequence joins TRBV4-1 and TRBJ2-6; 7 bases align to TRBD2. The CDR3 loop spans 16 amino acids. In germline, CDR1 is MGHRA, CDR2 YSYEKL. V shed 4 bases and J 2 bases; nucleotides not matched to a gene: 5. DNA for the CDR3: TGCGCCAGCAGCCCGGGTGCGGGGGCTGGGGCCAACGTCCTGACTTTC. Translation: CASSPGAGAGANVLTF.

V usage is TRBV4-3 and J usage is TRBJ2-1, with a possible D match to TRBD1 (6 bases). This CDR3 is built from 15 residues. Trimming took 0 bases from V and 15 from J, leaving 21 bases between them. Germline CDR1 LGHNA, CDR2 YSLEER. As DNA, the CDR3 is TGCGCCAGCAGCCAAGATCGATCCCCGGGACATATACCGTTCTTC. It translates to CASSQDRSPGHIPFF.

The gene calls are TRBV4-1 and TRBJ2-7; 9 nucleotides match TRBD2. Germline CDR1 and CDR2: MGHRA and YSYEKL. V lost 1 base and J lost 2; bases outside the gene matches: 3. The CDR3 extends over 15 amino acids. The CDR3 nucleotides are TGCGCCAGCAGCCAAGGACTAGCGGTAACCTACGAGCAGTACTTC. Its translation is CASSQGLAVTYEQYF.

The J gene is TRBJ2-1, the V gene TRBV29-1; the D is unclear. CDR3 size: 12 residues. Trimming took off 3 bases at V and 8 bases at J, with 11 bases between the two ends. Germline-derived CDR1 and CDR2 are SQVTM and ANQGSEA. The CDR3 nucleotides are TGCAGCGTTGACGCTCTTGGGGATGAGCAGTTCTTC. Translating it yields CSVDALGDEQFF.

This clonotype was seen many times. The chain is built from TRBV6-4 and TRBJ2-1; D uncertain. Trimming removed 0 bases at V and 7 bases at J, with 10 bases between. The CDR3 length is 14 residues. CDR1 is MRHNA, CDR2 SNTAGT, per germline. The CDR3 reads CASSDSLDPNEQFF. In nucleotides, the CDR3 is TGTGCCAGCAGTGACTCTCTGGACCCAAATGAGCAGTTCTTC.

This clonotype occurred a few times. The chain combines TRBV4-1 with TRBJ2-2; D gene ambiguous. This CDR3 region has 14 residues. V dropped 3 bases and J dropped 12 bases, with 17 bases sitting between them. Looked up from germline, CDR1 is MGHRA and CDR2 is YSYEKL. The CDR3: CASSQYHNRAKLFF. CDR3 DNA: TGCGCCAGCAGCCAGTACCATAACCGAGCGAAGCTGTTTTTT.

The gene calls are TRBV30 and TRBJ1-1; D unresolved. V gave up 3 bases and J gave up 0 bases, with 11 bases separating them. CDR1 GTSNPN and CDR2 SVGIG come from the germline V gene (reference sequence). This CDR3 is built from 14 residues. The CDR3 is CAWRPRTVNTEAFF. DNA for the CDR3: TGTGCCTGGAGGCCCCGGACGGTGAACACTGAAGCTTTCTTT.

This clonotype showed up just a few times. The chain has TRBV11-2 and TRBJ1-2; unclear D gene. The CDR3 has 15 amino acids. The germline CDR1 and CDR2 sequences are SGHAT and FQNNGV. The V and J ends lost 5 bases and 2 bases respectively, with 15 bases between them. The CDR3 DNA is TGTGCCAGCAGCCCCCTGCCTGGGAGGAACTATGGCTACACCTTC. This sequence encodes CASSPLPGRNYGYTF.

This clonotype was picked up a small number of times. V gene TRBV29-1 combines with J gene TRBJ2-2, with TRBD1 identical over 11 bases. The length of the CDR3 is 17 residues. Germline CDR1 reads SQVTM; CDR2 reads ANQGSEA. V shed 6 bases, J shed 4 bases, and the junction held 13 bases outside the gene matches. The CDR3 sequence: CSVASLGQGGITGELFF. DNA of the CDR3: TGCAGCGTGGCGTCCTTGGGACAGGGGGGAATCACCGGGGAGCTGTTTTTT.

This clonotype has just a few counts. This chain joins TRBV5-1 and TRBJ1-6; perhaps TRBD1 as D (5 bases). Per the germline V gene, CDR1 is SGHRS and CDR2 is YFSETQ. The CDR3 is 13 residues long. Trimming removed 4 bases from V and 13 bases from J, with 15 bases in between. CDR3 protein: CASSPEPGRPLHF. The CDR3 nucleotides read TGCGCCAGCAGCCCTGAACCGGGACGGCCCCTCCACTTT.

This clonotype was recorded at least ten times. This chain links TRBV30 with TRBJ2-1; the D gene could be TRBD1 or TRBD2 (5 bases each). V was trimmed by 6 bases and J by 3 bases, leaving 30 bases between them. The CDR3 has 19 residues. CDR1 and CDR2 (germline): GTSNPN, SVGIG (reference sequence). The CDR3 is CACSGTPRKKGRIYNEQFF. In nucleotides, the CDR3 is TGTGCCTGTTCCGGCACCCCCAGAAAAAAGGGGAGAATCTACAATGAGCAGTTCTTC.

This clonotype was found many times. The gene calls are TRBV18 and TRBJ2-5; D call uncertain. Per the germline V gene, CDR1 is KGHSH and CDR2 is LQKENI. The ends were cut back, 3 bases at V and 5 bases at J, with 4 bases in the middle. This CDR3 contains 11 residues. CDR3 sequence (DNA): TGTGCCAGCTCACCTAAGGAGACCCAGTACTTC. Protein: CASSPKETQYF.

This clonotype was counted a few times. The rearrangement links TRBV2 to TRBJ2-2, with D perhaps being TRBD1 or TRBD2 (5 bases each). Germline V CDR1 and CDR2: SNHLY, FYNNEI. The V end was cut by 6 bases, the J end by 6 bases, with 14 bases between. The CDR3 has 14 residues. The CDR3 DNA is TGTGCCAGCAGCCCGGGACGGGTCGCCGGGGAGCTGTTTTTT. Translating it yields CASSPGRVAGELFF.

This clonotype came up a few times. The chain has TRBV2 and TRBJ2-3, with D tentatively TRBD2 (5 bases). V was trimmed by 4 bases and J by 3 bases, leaving 8 bases between them. Germline CDR1 reads SNHLY; CDR2 reads FYNNEI. The CDR3 runs to 13 residues. The CDR3 reads CASSAEDTDTQYF. The CDR3 DNA reads as TGTGCCAGCAGTGCGGAGGATACAGATACGCAGTATTTT.

The V and J genes are TRBV28 and TRBJ2-4, with 7 bases that match TRBD1. J lost 8 bases, V lost 5 bases, and 9 bases had no gene match. From germline, CDR1 is MDHEN and CDR2 SYDVKM. The CDR3 consists of 14 residues. As DNA, the CDR3 is TGTGCCAGCAGTCTAGGACAGGTTGGGTACATTCAGTACTTC. Protein product: CASSLGQVGYIQYF.

This clonotype was observed at least ten times. This rearrangement joins TRBV28 to TRBJ2-5, with D possibly TRBD1 on 5 matching bases. CDR1 is MDHEN and CDR2 is SYDVKM in the germline V gene. The CDR3 runs 12 residues. V lost 5 bases, J lost 3 bases, and 7 bases lay in between. This CDR3 is CASSRTKETQYF. Written as DNA, the CDR3 is TGTGCCAGCAGTAGGACAAAAGAGACCCAGTACTTC.

This clonotype was observed many times. The chain carries TRBV18 and TRBJ2-1; possibly TRBD2 for D (6 bases). CDR1 is KGHSH, CDR2 LQKENI, per germline. The CDR3 spans 16 residues. Trimming cost V 7 bases and J 2 bases, with 18 bases left between them. The CDR3 DNA is TGTGCCAGCTTAAGAACCAGTGCGGGGACCTACAATGAGCAGTTCTTC. Translating gives CASLRTSAGTYNEQFF.

The chain couples TRBV6-4 to TRBJ2-1, with 9 bases matching TRBD2. The germline gives CDR1 MRHNA, CDR2 SNTAGT. With 1 base clipped from V and 7 bases from J, the junction kept 5 bases outside the gene matches. The CDR3 extends over 15 amino acids. CDR3 in DNA: TGTGCCAGCAGTGACTGGAGCGGGGGGCGGAATGAGCAGTTCTTC. Its translation: CASSDWSGGRNEQFF.

In its sample, this clonotype was seen a few times. V usage is TRBV6-1 and J usage is TRBJ2-7; possible D gene TRBD1, 6 bases. Between the trimmed V and J ends, which lost 5 bases and 2 bases, there was a span of 10 bases. This CDR3 spans 13 amino acids. Germline-derived CDR1 and CDR2 are MNHNS and SASEGT. The CDR3 bases are TGTGCCAGCAGTCCTGGACAGACCTACGAGCAGTACTTC. Amino acids: CASSPGQTYEQYF.

This clonotype was seen a few times. V is TRBV12-3 or TRBV12-4 and J is TRBJ1-1; D perhaps matches TRBD1 (5 bases). CDR3 length equals 12 residues. The V end was cut by 2 bases, the J end by 5 bases, with 6 bases between. The CDR3 sequence is CASSLQGTEAFF. CDR3 nucleotides: TGTGCCAGCAGTTTACAGGGAACTGAAGCTTTCTTT.